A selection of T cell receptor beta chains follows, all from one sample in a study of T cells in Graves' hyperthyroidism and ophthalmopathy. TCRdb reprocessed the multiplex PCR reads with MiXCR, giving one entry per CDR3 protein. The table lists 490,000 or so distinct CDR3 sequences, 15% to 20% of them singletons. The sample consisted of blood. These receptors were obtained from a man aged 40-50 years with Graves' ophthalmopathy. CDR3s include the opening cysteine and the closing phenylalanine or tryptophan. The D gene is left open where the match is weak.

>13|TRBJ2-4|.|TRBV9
CASSALASNIQYF
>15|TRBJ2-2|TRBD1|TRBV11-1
CASSSRDRLVGELFF
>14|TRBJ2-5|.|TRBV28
CASSFDRRRETQYF
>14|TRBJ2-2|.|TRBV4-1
CASSPPDRSGELFF
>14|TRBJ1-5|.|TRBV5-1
CAPGGGRSNQPQHF
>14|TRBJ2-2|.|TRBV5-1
CASSSDIYTGELFF
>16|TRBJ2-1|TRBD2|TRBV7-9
CASSLLAGGFLNEQFF
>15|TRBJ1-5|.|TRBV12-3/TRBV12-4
CASSLGRDSNQPQHF
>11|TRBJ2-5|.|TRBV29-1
CSVEDLTTQYF
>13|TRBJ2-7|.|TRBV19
CASSTRVSYEQYF
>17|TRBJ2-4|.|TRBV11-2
CASSLVAVNLAKNIQYF
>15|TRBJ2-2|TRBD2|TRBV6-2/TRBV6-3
CASRGRVTDTGELFF
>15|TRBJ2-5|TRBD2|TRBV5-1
CASSLVPSGSETQYF
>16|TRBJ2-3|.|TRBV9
CASSLLGGASTDTQYF
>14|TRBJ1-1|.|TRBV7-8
CASSLEAGQTEAFF
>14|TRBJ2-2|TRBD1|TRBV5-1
CASTDRANTGELFF
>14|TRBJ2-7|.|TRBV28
CASRDTGSSYEQYF
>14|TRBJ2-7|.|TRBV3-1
CASSPSRGTYEQYF
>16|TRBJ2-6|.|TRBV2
CASMNRAGPGANVLTF
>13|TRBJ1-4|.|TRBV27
CASSPGLRGKLFF
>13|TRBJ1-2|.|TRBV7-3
CASSLRDGDGYTF
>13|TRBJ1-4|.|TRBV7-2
CASSLSANEKLFF
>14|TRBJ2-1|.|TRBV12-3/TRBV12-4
CASTSAGGPGEQFF
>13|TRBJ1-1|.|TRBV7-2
CASSLVERGAAFF
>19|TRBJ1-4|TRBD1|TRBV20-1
CSARDSSGRTGRSSEKLFF
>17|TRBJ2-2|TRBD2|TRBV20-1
CSARDLPGLPNTGELFF
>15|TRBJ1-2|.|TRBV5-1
CASSHGTFFNYGYTF
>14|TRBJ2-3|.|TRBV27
CASSRGTALHTQYF
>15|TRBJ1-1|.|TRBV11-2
CASSLSKGGWTEAFF
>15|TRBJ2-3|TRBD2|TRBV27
CASSYLAGGVYTQYF
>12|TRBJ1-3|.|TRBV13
CASSTVGNTIYF
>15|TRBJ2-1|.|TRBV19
CASSIGGVTGNEQFF
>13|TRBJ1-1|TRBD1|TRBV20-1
CSARDETGGEAFF
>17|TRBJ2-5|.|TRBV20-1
CSARGDTSISYQETQYF
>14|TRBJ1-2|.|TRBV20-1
CSAGGEALNYGYTF
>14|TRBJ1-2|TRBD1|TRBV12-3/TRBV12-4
CASSIQGAHDGYTF
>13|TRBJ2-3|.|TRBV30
CAWTIRGVDTQYF
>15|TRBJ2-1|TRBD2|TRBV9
CASSVLKGTSNEQFF
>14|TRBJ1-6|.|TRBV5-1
CASRKDSPNSPLHF
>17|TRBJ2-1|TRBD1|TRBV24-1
CATSDTGTGGSYNEQFF
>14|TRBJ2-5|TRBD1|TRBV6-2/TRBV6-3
CASSATGWRETQYF
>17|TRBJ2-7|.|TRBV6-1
CASNSGGWALSSYEQYF
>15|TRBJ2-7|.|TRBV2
CASSEAGSSTYEQYF
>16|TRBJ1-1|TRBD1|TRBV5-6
CASSLGNTGVNTEAFF
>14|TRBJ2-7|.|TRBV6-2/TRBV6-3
CASSSPRRIYEQYF
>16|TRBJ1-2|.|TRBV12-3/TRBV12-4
CASNYAQGGLGRGYTF
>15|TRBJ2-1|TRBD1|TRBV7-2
CASRFTGTENNEQFF
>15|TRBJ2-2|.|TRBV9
CASSVGGGTTGELFF
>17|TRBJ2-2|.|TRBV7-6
CASSLGAGRPGTGELFF
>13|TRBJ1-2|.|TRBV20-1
CSARVNTNYGYTF
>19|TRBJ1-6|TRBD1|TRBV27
CASSRFGQVTSSYNSPLHF
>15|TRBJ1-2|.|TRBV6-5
CASSYLDPQDYGYTF
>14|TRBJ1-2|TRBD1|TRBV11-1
CASSLSGQHYGYTF
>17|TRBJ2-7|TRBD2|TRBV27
CASSSHLAGVSSYEQYF
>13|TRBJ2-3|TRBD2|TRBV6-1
CASSSGEADTQYF
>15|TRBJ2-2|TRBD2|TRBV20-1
CSASRGGAGTGELFF
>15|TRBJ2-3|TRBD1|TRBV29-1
CSVNPRDSSTDTQYF
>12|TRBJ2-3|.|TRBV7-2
CASSDDGGTQYF
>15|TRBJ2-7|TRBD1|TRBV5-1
CASSIAQGRPYEQYF